One sample yielded the 6 T cell receptor beta chains listed below, sequenced in a study of vaccination effects on CD4 cells after COVID-19. These TCRs are of unknown antigen specificity. Antigen-specific CD4+ T cells expanded by the ViraFEST assay with viral peptide pools were then sequenced. Culturing for around 10 days preceded CD4+ T cell isolation. People in the vaccine group had not been infected with SARS-CoV-2 before, and their nucleocapsid antibodies were negative. Only in-frame clones appear in the TCRdb table, and some are missing; sequencing was by immunoSEQ multiplex PCR. In the table there are 40,000 to 50,000 clones, roughly two thirds of which are singletons. The source was CD4+ T cells from PBMCs cultured with HCoV-OC43 spike peptides, collected before COVID-19 vaccination. Subset in this sample: HCoV-OC43 spike overlapping peptide pool stimulation. The receptor source for this set is a human donor who received a COVID-19 vaccine.

The chain's CDR3 is CASGLDYQPQHF. CDR3 bases: TGTGCTAGTGGTCTCGATTATCAGCCCCAGCATTTT. This sequence joins TRBV12-5 and TRBJ1-5; D is uncertain. This CDR3 is built from 12 residues. Deletions cut 5 bases from V and 5 bases from J, with 7 bases between. In germline, CDR1 is LGHNT, CDR2 FRNRAP. Using reference TRBV12-5 and TRBJ1-5 for the parts outside the CDR3, the full variable domain is DARVTQTPRHKVTEMGQEVTMRCQPILGHNTVFWYRQTMMQGLELLAYFRNRAPLDDSGMPKDRFSAEMPDATLATLKIQPSEPRDSAVYFCASGLDYQPQHFGDGTRLSIL.

The gene calls are TRBV6-6 and TRBJ1-4; D is unclear. CDR1 and CDR2 (germline): MNHNY, SVGAGI (reference sequence). This CDR3 is built from 13 residues. The V gene lost 2 bases and the J gene lost 7 bases, with 8 bases spanning the gap. Here the CDR3 reads CASSYEAPEKLFF. In DNA, the CDR3 is TGTGCCAGCAGTTACGAGGCGCCTGAAAAACTGTTTTTT.

The chain couples TRBV27 to TRBJ1-1; unclear D gene. The CDR3 totals 13 residues. V gave up 3 bases and J gave up 5 bases, with 10 bases separating them. CDR1 is MNHEY, CDR2 SMNVEV, per germline (reference sequence). The CDR3 here is CASSLSAKTEAFF. In DNA form, the CDR3 reads TGTGCCAGCAGTTTGTCTGCCAAAACTGAAGCTTTCTTT.

This clone was detected a few times. The V gene is TRBV30, the J gene TRBJ2-6, with D perhaps matching TRBD2 (6 bases). This CDR3 is 18 amino acids long. CDR1 is GTSNPN and CDR2 is SVGIG in the germline V gene (reference sequence). Between the trimmed V and J ends, which lost 5 bases and 4 bases, there was a span of 24 bases. In DNA, the CDR3 is TGTGCCTGGGGCGCCCCGGGACTCACACTGGCGGGGGCCAACGTCCTGACTTTC. Its protein is CAWGAPGLTLAGANVLTF. Full variable domain (outside the CDR3, taken from reference TRBV30 and TRBJ2-6): SQTIHQWPATLVQPVGSPLSLECTVEGTSNPNLYWYRQAAGRGLQLLFYSVGIGQISSEVPQNLSASRPQDRQFILSSKKLLLSDSGFYLCAWGAPGLTLAGANVLTFGAGSRLTVL.

There are a few counts of this clone. This rearrangement joins TRBV20-1 to TRBJ1-2; no clear D. The CDR3 has 11 amino acids. V was pared by 6 bases and J by 4 bases, with 9 bases between. Germline CDR1 reads DFQATT; CDR2 reads SNEGSKA (reference sequence). CDR3 in DNA: TGCAGTGCCACCGGGCTCTATGGCTACACCTTC. Protein: CSATGLYGYTF.

The chain carries TRBV3-1 (or the pseudogene TRBV3-2) and TRBJ1-5; possibly TRBD1 for D (5 bases). Germline values: CDR1 LGHDT, CDR2 YNNKEL (reference sequence). The CDR3 totals 13 residues. V shed 4 bases and J shed 2 bases, with 6 bases lying between them. The CDR3 nucleotides read TGTGCCAGCAGCCCACAGGGCAATCAGCCCCAGCATTTT. Its protein product is CASSPQGNQPQHF.